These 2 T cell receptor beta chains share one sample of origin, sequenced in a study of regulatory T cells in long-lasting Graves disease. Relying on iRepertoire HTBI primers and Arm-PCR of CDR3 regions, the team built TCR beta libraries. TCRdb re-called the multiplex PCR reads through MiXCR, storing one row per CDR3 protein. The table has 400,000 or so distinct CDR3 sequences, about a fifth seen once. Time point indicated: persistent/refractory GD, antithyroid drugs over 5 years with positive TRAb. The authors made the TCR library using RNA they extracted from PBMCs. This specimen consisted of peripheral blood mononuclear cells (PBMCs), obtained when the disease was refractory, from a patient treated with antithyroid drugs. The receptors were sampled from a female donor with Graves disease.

The CDR3 loop reads CASSQRGGLDQPQHF. Here the CDR3 DNA reads TGTGCCAGCAGCCAAAGGGGGGGATTGGATCAGCCCCAGCATTTT. The genes are TRBV5-7 and TRBJ1-5; TRBD1 might be the D (6 bases). TRBV5-7 is identified as an open reading frame with a role that is uncertain. Trimming shortened V by 4 bases and J by 5 bases, and 16 bases separated the two germline ends. This CDR3 contains 15 residues.

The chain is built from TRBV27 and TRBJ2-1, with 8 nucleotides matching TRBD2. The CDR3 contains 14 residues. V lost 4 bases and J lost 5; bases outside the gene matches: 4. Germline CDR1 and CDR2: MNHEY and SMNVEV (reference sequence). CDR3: CASSSGRGHNEQFF. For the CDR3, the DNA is TGTGCCAGCAGTTCCGGGAGGGGACACAATGAGCAGTTCTTC.